A selection of T cell receptor beta chains follows, all from one sample in a study of blood T cell repertoires in COVID-19. Measured with immunoSEQ multiplex PCR; TCRdb has only the in-frame clones, and not every one. The sample shows around 200,000 clones, approximately 83% of them seen only once. Sequencing was performed on peripheral blood. Source of these receptors: a human donor with active or convalescent COVID-19. The donor label of this sample is uncertain. Both conserved end residues are part of each CDR3. A D gene is named only where the DNA matches it firmly.

cdr3_nt,cdr3_aa,d_call,v_call,j_call
TGTGCCAGCAGCTCCGGACTACAAGAGACCCAGTACTTC,CASSSGLQETQYF,.,TRBV7-8,TRBJ2-5
TGCGCCAGCAGCCCAGCGTTGAACACTGAAGCTTTCTTT,CASSPALNTEAFF,.,TRBV5-1,TRBJ1-1
TGTGCCAGCAGCCCCGGGACTAGGATAGATACGCAGTATTTT,CASSPGTRIDTQYF,TRBD2,TRBV3-1/TRBV3-2,TRBJ2-3
TGTGCCAGCAGCCAAGATTTGGGTCGAGGGAGAAAAGAGACCCAGTACTTC,CASSQDLGRGRKETQYF,.,TRBV4-2,TRBJ2-5
TGTGCCAGCAGTGAAGCCCGAGGGGAGGGTTGGGGTCAGCCCCAGCATTTT,CASSEARGEGWGQPQHF,.,TRBV6-1,TRBJ1-5
TGTGCCAGCAGTTATAGCCACTCCTACGAGCAGTACTTC,CASSYSHSYEQYF,.,TRBV7-2,TRBJ2-7
TGCAGCGTCGCTACAGTGTCTGTTCCTTATGGCTACACCTTC,CSVATVSVPYGYTF,.,TRBV29-1,TRBJ1-2
TGTGCCAGCTCACCGTTCGCGGGGGGGTTAGAGACCCAGTACTTC,CASSPFAGGLETQYF,TRBD2,TRBV18,TRBJ2-5
TGTGCCATCAGTGAGTCTTACAGGGGTGAGCAGTTCTTC,CAISESYRGEQFF,TRBD1,TRBV10-3,TRBJ2-1
TGCGCCAGCAGCAGGTCGACGGCGGAGTACGAAAAACTGTTTTTT,CASSRSTAEYEKLFF,.,TRBV5-1,TRBJ1-4
TGTGCCATTTTCCAGGGTCATACGCAGTATTTT,CAIFQGHTQYF,.,TRBV10-3,TRBJ2-3
TGTGCCAGTACTACCGGGGCAGGGGCGAACACTGAAGCTTTCTTT,CASTTGAGANTEAFF,.,TRBV19,TRBJ1-1
TGTGCCAGTTGTACTACAGGCTACGGCTATGGCTACACCTTC,CASCTTGYGYGYTF,.,TRBV19,TRBJ1-2
TGCGCCAGCACGCACAGGGGCCAGGCTAATGAAAAACTGTTTTTT,CASTHRGQANEKLFF,TRBD1,TRBV5-1,TRBJ1-4
TGTGCCAGCTCACCACGGAGCCTCCAAGAGACCCAGTACTTC,CASSPRSLQETQYF,.,TRBV18,TRBJ2-5
TGTGCCAGCAGTGAAGGGGCTAGCGGGGCTCTCCTCTACGAGCAGTACTTC,CASSEGASGALLYEQYF,TRBD2,TRBV6-1,TRBJ2-7
TGTGCCACCAGTGACAAGAGCGGGAGGGCGGCTGAGCAGTTCTTC,CATSDKSGRAAEQFF,TRBD2,TRBV24-1,TRBJ2-1
TGTGCCAGCAGCGGGGTAGCGGGCCTTTACAATGAGCAGTTCTTC,CASSGVAGLYNEQFF,TRBD2,TRBV5-4,TRBJ2-1
TGTGCCAGCAGCCGAATCCCGGGACAGGGGGCCAACGTCCTGACTTTC,CASSRIPGQGANVLTF,TRBD1,TRBV4-2,TRBJ2-6
TGTGCCAGCAGCTTAGCTTCGGGTATCGGCACAGATACGCAGTATTTT,CASSLASGIGTDTQYF,.,TRBV11-3,TRBJ2-3
TGTGCCAGCAGGGCGGCCCCGGCGGAGTACTACGAGCAGTACTTC,CASRAAPAEYYEQYF,.,TRBV5-6,TRBJ2-7
TGTGCCAGCAGCCCATTAAGGAGCGGGGGGGCGAAGACCCAGTACTTC,CASSPLRSGGAKTQYF,TRBD2,TRBV7-2,TRBJ2-5
TGTGCCTGGAGGACTAGCGGGGTACAAGAGACCCAGTACTTC,CAWRTSGVQETQYF,TRBD2,TRBV30,TRBJ2-5
TGTGCCATCAGTGAGCTCGGGGGTGATGAAAAACTGTTTTTT,CAISELGGDEKLFF,.,TRBV10-3,TRBJ1-4
TGTGCCAGCAGCGTAGTCGTCGGGAGGGAAACTAGCACAGATACGCAGTATTTT,CASSVVVGRETSTDTQYF,TRBD2,TRBV9,TRBJ2-3
TGTGCCAGCAGTCTCGCTAGCGGGAGGGGCTCCTACGAGCAGTACTTC,CASSLASGRGSYEQYF,TRBD2,TRBV5-4,TRBJ2-7